Listed below are T cell receptor beta chains from one sample, sequenced in a study of cytomegalovirus exposure and HLA in healthy donors. Profiling relied on immunoSEQ multiplex PCR, and the TCRdb table lists in-frame clones only, not all of them. The sample has under 200,000 clones, around 86% seen once; the top ten hold approximately 2.4%. The source material was PBMCs. These receptor sequences come from a male donor in good health and CMV-seronegative. Each CDR3 is given with its conserved first and last residue. D genes are given only for firm matches. Not all rows give a size; the values are once, few, many and, for expanded clones, a class.

d_call	v_call	clone_size	cdr3_length	j_call	cdr3_nt	cdr3_aa
TRBD1	TRBV5-6	few	16	TRBJ1-2	TGTGCCAGCAGCTTGAACGCTGGACAGGGGTTATATGGCTACACCTTC	CASSLNAGQGLYGYTF
NA	TRBV27	NA	15	TRBJ1-2	TGTGCCAGCAGTCCGGGACTCACTATATCCTATGGCTACACCTTC	CASSPGLTISYGYTF
TRBD1	TRBV4-1	NA	13	TRBJ1-1	TGCGCCAGCAACGGACAGGGCAGCACTGAAGCTTTCTTT	CASNGQGSTEAFF
TRBD1	TRBV6-5	once	15	TRBJ1-1	TGTGCCAGCAGTTACGGACAGGAAGGGGGGACTGAAGCTTTCTTT	CASSYGQEGGTEAFF
TRBD2	TRBV19	NA	15	TRBJ2-1	TGTGCCAGTAGTACGGGACTAGCGGGGGACAATGAGCAGTTCTTC	CASSTGLAGDNEQFF
NA	TRBV19	NA	13	TRBJ1-1	TGTGCCAGTAGTACGACAGCGAACACTGAAGCTTTCTTT	CASSTTANTEAFF
TRBD1	TRBV30	few	16	TRBJ1-2	TGTGCCTGGAGCGTTAAAGGGGGCTACGGGGACTATGGCTACACCTTC	CAWSVKGGYGDYGYTF
NA	TRBV11-2	NA	13	TRBJ2-7	TGTGCCAGCAGCTTAGGTCAGGGTGGCGAGCAGTACTTC	CASSLGQGGEQYF
TRBD2	TRBV9	NA	16	TRBJ2-1	TGTGCCAGCAGCGTAGTCGGTAGCGGGGGCTACAATGAGCAGTTCTTC	CASSVVGSGGYNEQFF
NA	TRBV30	once	11	TRBJ1-2	TGTGCCTGGACAGGCTACTATGGCTACACCTTC	CAWTGYYGYTF
TRBD2	TRBV10-2	NA	15	TRBJ2-2	TGCGCCAGCAGCAAGACTAGCTTTGGCGCCGGGGAGCTGTTTTTT	CASSKTSFGAGELFF
NA	TRBV4-1	NA	13	TRBJ2-7	TGCGCCAGCAGCCAAGGAGATTCCTACGAGCAGTACTTC	CASSQGDSYEQYF
TRBD2	TRBV6-5	NA	15	TRBJ2-5	TGTGCCAGCAGAACGGGACTAGCGGGGGTAAAGACCCAGTACTTC	CASRTGLAGVKTQYF
NA	TRBV18	NA	15	TRBJ1-1	TGTGCCAGCTCACCGGGAGGGGGGTTGAACACTGAAGCTTTCTTT	CASSPGGGLNTEAFF
NA	TRBV6-1	once	13	TRBJ2-1	TGTGCCAGCCATGGGCCAGGTTACAATGAGCAGTTCTTC	CASHGPGYNEQFF
NA	TRBV2	NA	14	TRBJ1-2	TGTGCCAGCAGTGAACCCTACTCTAACTATGGCTACACCTTC	CASSEPYSNYGYTF
NA	TRBV6-1	few	15	TRBJ2-3	TGTGCCAGCAGTGAAGCGCCCAGGGCCACAGATACGCAGTATTTT	CASSEAPRATDTQYF
NA	TRBV7-9	NA	16	TRBJ1-3	TGTGCCAGCAGCCTCCAGGGCCCTGGCTCTGGAAACACCATATATTTT	CASSLQGPGSGNTIYF
NA	TRBV19	NA	11	TRBJ2-1	TGTGCCAGTAGTATTATCAATGAGCAGTTCTTC	CASSIINEQFF
NA	TRBV12-5	once	18	TRBJ1-2	TGTGCTAGTGGTTTGGTACCCTACGCCAGGCGAGCTAACTATGGCTACACCTTC	CASGLVPYARRANYGYTF
NA	TRBV9	NA	14	TRBJ1-1	TGTGCCAGCAGCGCCCACGGGGGGAACACTGAAGCTTTCTTT	CASSAHGGNTEAFF
TRBD1	TRBV19	few	15	TRBJ2-3	TGTGCCAGTAGCCAGGACAGGTCTAGCACAGATACGCAGTATTTT	CASSQDRSSTDTQYF
NA	TRBV4-1	NA	17	TRBJ1-5	TGCGCCAGCAGCCAAGCCGACAGGATCACATACGATCAGCCCCAGCATTTT	CASSQADRITYDQPQHF
TRBD1	TRBV6-5	once	15	TRBJ1-1	TGTGCCAGCAGTGCAAAACAGGGGCGGAACACTGAAGCTTTCTTT	CASSAKQGRNTEAFF
TRBD1	TRBV4-2	NA	15	TRBJ1-2	TGTGCCAGCAGCCCAGCCGACAGGGTCTCTGATGGCTACACCTTC	CASSPADRVSDGYTF
NA	TRBV2	NA	13	TRBJ1-5	TGTGCCAGCAGGGAGGACAGTTATCAGCCCCAGCATTTT	CASREDSYQPQHF
NA	TRBV5-4	NA	13	TRBJ2-5	TGTGCCAGCAGTTTCGGAGCCCAAGAGACCCAGTACTTC	CASSFGAQETQYF
NA	TRBV4-3	NA	13	TRBJ2-5	TGCGCCAGCAGCCTACTAGGGGGAGAGACCCAGTACTTC	CASSLLGGETQYF
TRBD1	TRBV5-1	NA	14	TRBJ2-7	TGCGCCAGCAGCTCCGGACAGGGAACGGACGAGCAGTACTTC	CASSSGQGTDEQYF
TRBD1	TRBV7-9	NA	14	TRBJ2-7	TGTGCCAGCAGCTTAGGCCCAGGGGGTTACGAGCAGTACTTC	CASSLGPGGYEQYF
NA	TRBV6-6	NA	13	TRBJ1-2	TGTGCCAGCAGCCCCAGGTCTGACTATGGCTACACCTTC	CASSPRSDYGYTF
NA	TRBV19	NA	13	TRBJ1-5	TGTGCCACCTCCGCGGGGGCAGGACAGCCCCAGCATTTT	CATSAGAGQPQHF
NA	TRBV11-2	NA	14	TRBJ1-1	TGTGCCAGCAGCTTATTTCGGGGGACCACTGAAGCTTTCTTT	CASSLFRGTTEAFF
NA	TRBV6-6	NA	12	TRBJ2-7	TGTGCCAGCAGTCGGACAGCCTACGAGCAGTACTTC	CASSRTAYEQYF
NA	TRBV11-3	NA	14	TRBJ2-3	TGTGCCAGCAGCTTAGAGCAGGGATCAGATACGCAGTATTTT	CASSLEQGSDTQYF
NA	TRBV6-4	NA	14	TRBJ2-2	TGTGCCAGCAGTCCAGAGGCGAACACCGGGGAGCTGTTTTTT	CASSPEANTGELFF
TRBD1	TRBV5-1	NA	15	TRBJ1-3	TGCGCCAGCAGCTTTACGACAGGGACTGGAAACACCATATATTTT	CASSFTTGTGNTIYF
NA	TRBV5-1	NA	15	TRBJ1-4	TGCGCCAGCAGCTTGGGGCAGGGGCGGAATGAAAAACTGTTTTTT	CASSLGQGRNEKLFF
TRBD1	TRBV6-5	NA	15	TRBJ2-7	TGTGCCAGCAGTTACTCAGACAGGGGGGGCTACGAGCAGTACTTC	CASSYSDRGGYEQYF
TRBD1	TRBV18	NA	18	TRBJ1-6	TGTGCCAGCTCACCACAGGTGGGGACAGGCGGATGGAATTCACCCCTCCACTTT	CASSPQVGTGGWNSPLHF